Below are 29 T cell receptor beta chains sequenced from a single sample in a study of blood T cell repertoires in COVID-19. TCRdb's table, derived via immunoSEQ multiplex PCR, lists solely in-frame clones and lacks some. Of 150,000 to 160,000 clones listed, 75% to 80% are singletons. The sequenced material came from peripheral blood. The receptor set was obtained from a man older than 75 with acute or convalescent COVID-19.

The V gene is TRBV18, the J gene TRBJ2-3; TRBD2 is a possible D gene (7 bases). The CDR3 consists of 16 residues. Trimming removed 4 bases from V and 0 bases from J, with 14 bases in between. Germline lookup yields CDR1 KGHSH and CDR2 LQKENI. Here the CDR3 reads CASSLGAGASTDTQYF. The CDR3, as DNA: TGTGCCAGCTCACTTGGTGCGGGGGCTAGCACAGATACGCAGTATTTT.

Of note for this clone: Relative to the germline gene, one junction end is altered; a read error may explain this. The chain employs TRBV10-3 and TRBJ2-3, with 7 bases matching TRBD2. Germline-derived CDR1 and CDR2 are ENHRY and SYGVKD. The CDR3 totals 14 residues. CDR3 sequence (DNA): TGTGCCCTCAGCGGGACTCCTAGCACAGATACGCAGTATTTT. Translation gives CALSGTPSTDTQYF.

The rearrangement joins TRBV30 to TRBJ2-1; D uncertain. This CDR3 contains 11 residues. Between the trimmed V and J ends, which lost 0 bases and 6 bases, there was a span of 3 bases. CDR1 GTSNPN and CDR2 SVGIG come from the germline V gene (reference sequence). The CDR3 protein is CAWSVLNEQFF. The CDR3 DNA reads TGTGCCTGGAGTGTACTCAATGAGCAGTTCTTC.

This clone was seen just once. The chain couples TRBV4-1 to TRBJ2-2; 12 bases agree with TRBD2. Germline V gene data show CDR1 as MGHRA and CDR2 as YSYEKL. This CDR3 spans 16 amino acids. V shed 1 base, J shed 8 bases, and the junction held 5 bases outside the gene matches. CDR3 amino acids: CASSQGGLAGEGELFF. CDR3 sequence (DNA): TGCGCCAGCAGCCAAGGGGGACTAGCGGGTGAGGGGGAGCTGTTTTTT.

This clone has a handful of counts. The DNA for the CDR3 is TGTGCCAGCAGCTTCCCCGGGAGTGAGCAGTTCTTC. It specifies CASSFPGSEQFF. The chain couples TRBV7-9 to TRBJ2-1, with a possible D match to TRBD2 (6 bases). Trimming cost V 3 bases and J 9 bases, with 9 bases left between them. The CDR3 sequence is 12 residues long. Germline V CDR1 and CDR2: SEHNR, FQNEAQ (reference sequence).

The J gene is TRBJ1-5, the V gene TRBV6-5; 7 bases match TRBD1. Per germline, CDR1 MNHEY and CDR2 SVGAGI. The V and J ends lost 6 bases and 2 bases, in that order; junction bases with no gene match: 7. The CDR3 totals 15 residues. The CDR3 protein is CASSRGQWGNQPQHF. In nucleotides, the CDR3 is TGTGCCAGCAGCAGGGGACAGTGGGGCAATCAGCCCCAGCATTTT.

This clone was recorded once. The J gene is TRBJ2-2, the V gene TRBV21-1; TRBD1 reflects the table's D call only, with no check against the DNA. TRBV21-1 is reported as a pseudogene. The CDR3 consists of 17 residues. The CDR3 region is CASSTPPGQGDTGELFF. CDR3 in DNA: TGTGCCAGCAGCACCCCTCCGGGACAGGGCGACACCGGGGAGCTGTTTTTT.

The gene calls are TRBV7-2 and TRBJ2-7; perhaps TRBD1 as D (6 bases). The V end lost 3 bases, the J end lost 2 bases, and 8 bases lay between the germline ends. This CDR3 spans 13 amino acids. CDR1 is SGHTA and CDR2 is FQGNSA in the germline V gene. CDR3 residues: CASSFGQTYEQYF. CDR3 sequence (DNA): TGTGCCAGCAGCTTTGGACAGACCTACGAGCAGTACTTC.

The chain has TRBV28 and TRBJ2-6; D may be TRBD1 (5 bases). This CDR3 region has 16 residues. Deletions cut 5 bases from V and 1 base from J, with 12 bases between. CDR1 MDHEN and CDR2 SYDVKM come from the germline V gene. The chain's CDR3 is CASSPDSPSGANVLTF. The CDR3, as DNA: TGTGCCAGCAGTCCCGACAGCCCTTCTGGGGCCAACGTCCTGACTTTC.

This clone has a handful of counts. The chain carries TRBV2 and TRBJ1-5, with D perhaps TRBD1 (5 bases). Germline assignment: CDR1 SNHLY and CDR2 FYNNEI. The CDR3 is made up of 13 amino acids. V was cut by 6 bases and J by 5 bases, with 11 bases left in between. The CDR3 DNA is TGTGCCAGCAGGGTAGGGGAGGATCAGCCCCAGCATTTT. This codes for CASRVGEDQPQHF.

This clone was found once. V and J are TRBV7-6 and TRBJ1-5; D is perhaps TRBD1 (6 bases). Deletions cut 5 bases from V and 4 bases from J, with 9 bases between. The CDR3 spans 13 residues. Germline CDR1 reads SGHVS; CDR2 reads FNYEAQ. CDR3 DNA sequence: TGTGCCAGCAGCCCAGACAGGAATCAGCCCCAGCATTTT. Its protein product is CASSPDRNQPQHF.

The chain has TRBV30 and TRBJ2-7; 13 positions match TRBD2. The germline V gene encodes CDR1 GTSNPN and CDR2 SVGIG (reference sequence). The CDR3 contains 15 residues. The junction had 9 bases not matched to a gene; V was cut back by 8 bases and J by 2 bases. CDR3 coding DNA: TGTGCCCGGACCGGGACTAGCGGGGCCGCCTACGAGCAGTACTTC. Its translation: CARTGTSGAAYEQYF.

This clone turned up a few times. This chain's CDR3 is CASSSTGTGGRIGYTF. The CDR3 coding sequence is TGTGCCAGCAGTTCAACCGGGACAGGGGGCCGCATCGGCTACACCTTC. The gene calls are TRBV27 and TRBJ1-2, with 12 bases matching TRBD1. This CDR3 is built from 16 residues. Germline CDR1 is MNHEY and CDR2 is SMNVEV (reference sequence). Germline trimming cut 4 bases from V and 8 bases from J; bases unmatched to any gene: 11.

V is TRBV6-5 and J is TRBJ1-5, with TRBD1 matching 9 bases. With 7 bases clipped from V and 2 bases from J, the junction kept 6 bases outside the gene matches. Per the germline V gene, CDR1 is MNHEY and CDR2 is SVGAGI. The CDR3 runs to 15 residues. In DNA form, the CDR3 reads TGTGCCAGCAAATCACAGGGGGCAGGCAATCAGCCCCAGCATTTT. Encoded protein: CASKSQGAGNQPQHF.

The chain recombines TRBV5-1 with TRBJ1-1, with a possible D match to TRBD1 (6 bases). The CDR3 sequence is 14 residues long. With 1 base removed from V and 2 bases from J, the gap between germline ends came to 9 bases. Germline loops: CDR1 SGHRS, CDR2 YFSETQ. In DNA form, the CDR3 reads TGCGCCAGCAGCTTGACAGGGACAAACACTGAAGCTTTCTTT. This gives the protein CASSLTGTNTEAFF.

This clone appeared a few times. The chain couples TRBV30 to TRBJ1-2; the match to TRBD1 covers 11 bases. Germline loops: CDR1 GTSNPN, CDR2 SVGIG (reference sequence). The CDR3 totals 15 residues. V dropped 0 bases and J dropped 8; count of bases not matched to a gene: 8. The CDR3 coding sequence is TGTGCCTGGAGTGTACGGAGGACAGGGGGCAGAGGCTACACCTTC. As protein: CAWSVRRTGGRGYTF.

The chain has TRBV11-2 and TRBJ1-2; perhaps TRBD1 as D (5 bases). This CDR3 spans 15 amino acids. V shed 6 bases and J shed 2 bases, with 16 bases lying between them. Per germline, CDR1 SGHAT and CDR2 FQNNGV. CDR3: CASSRGRGLNYGYTF. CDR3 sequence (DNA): TGTGCCAGCAGTAGGGGTCGAGGTCTCAACTATGGCTACACCTTC.

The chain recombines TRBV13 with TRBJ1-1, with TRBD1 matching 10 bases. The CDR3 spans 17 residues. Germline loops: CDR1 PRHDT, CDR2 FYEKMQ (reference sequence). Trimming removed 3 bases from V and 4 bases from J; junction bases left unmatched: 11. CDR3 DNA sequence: TGTGCCAGCAGCTTGGGACAGGGGCGGCCAGGGAGCACTGAAGCTTTCTTT. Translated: CASSLGQGRPGSTEAFF. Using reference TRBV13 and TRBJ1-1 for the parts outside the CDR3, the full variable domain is AAGVIQSPRHLIKEKRETATLKCYPIPRHDTVYWYQQGPGQDPQFLISFYEKMQSDKGSIPDRFSAQQFSDYHSELNMSSLELGDSALYFCASSLGQGRPGSTEAFFGQGTRLTVV.

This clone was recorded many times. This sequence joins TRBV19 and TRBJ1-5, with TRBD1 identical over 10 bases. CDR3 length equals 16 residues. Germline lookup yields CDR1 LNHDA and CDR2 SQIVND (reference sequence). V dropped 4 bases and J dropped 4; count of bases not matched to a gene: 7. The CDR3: CASSNTGTGANQPQHF. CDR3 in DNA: TGTGCCAGTAGTAACACCGGGACAGGGGCAAATCAGCCCCAGCATTTT.

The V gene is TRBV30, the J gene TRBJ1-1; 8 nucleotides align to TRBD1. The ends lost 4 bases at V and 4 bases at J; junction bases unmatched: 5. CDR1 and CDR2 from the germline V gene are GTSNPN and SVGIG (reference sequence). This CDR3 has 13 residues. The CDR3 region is CAWTRDRPTEAFF. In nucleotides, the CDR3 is TGTGCCTGGACCCGGGACAGGCCCACTGAAGCTTTCTTT.

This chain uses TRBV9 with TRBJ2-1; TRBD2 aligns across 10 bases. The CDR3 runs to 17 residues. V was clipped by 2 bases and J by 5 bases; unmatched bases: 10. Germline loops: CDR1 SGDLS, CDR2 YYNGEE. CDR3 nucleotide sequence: TGTGCCAGCAGCGTTGGAGTAGCGGGGGGTGTAGACAATGAGCAGTTCTTC. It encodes CASSVGVAGGVDNEQFF.

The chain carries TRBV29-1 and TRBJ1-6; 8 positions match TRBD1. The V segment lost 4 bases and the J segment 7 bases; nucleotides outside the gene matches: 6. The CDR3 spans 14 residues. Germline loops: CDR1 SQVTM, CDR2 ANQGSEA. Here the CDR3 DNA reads TGCAGCGTTGCTATAGACAGGGGAAATTCACCCCTCCACTTT. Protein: CSVAIDRGNSPLHF.

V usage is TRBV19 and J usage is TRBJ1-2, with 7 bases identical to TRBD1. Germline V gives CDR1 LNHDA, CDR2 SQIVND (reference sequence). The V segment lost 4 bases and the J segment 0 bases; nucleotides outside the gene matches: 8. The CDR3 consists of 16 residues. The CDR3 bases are TGTGCCAGTAGTACCTCCGGGACAGAATCTAACTATGGCTACACCTTC. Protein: CASSTSGTESNYGYTF.

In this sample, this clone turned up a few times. The CDR3, as DNA: TGTGCCAGCAGCTCCTCAGGGGTCTACGAGCAGTACGTC. This sequence encodes CASSSSGVYEQYV. This chain links TRBV13 with TRBJ2-7; D is perhaps TRBD1 (6 bases). Germline V gene data show CDR1 as PRHDT and CDR2 as FYEKMQ (reference sequence). This CDR3 is 13 amino acids long. V was pared by 4 bases and J by 3 bases, with 10 bases between.

In nucleotides, the CDR3 is TGCGCCAGCGGCGCCGGGACAGCGAACACTGAAGCTTTCTTT. The encoded protein is CASGAGTANTEAFF. This chain links TRBV5-1 with TRBJ1-1, with 7 bases fitting TRBD1. V shed 7 bases and J 1 base; nucleotides not matched to a gene: 7. CDR1 is SGHRS and CDR2 is YFSETQ in the germline V gene. The CDR3 sequence is 14 residues long.

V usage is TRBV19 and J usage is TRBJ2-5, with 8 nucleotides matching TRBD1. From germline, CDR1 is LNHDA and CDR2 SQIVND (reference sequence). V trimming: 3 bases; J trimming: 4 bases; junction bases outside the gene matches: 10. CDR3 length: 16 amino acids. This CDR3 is CASSILGQGRTETQYF. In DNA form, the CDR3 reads TGTGCCAGTAGTATTCTCGGACAGGGTCGTACAGAGACCCAGTACTTC.

The CDR3 DNA follows: TGCGCCAGCAGCCCGGGACATGTGTCAACTAATGAAAAACTGTTTTTT. This codes for CASSPGHVSTNEKLFF. This chain links TRBV5-1 with TRBJ1-4; TRBD1 is a possible D gene (6 bases). V lost 4 bases and J lost 0, with 13 bases in between. The CDR3 has 16 residues. Per germline, CDR1 SGHRS and CDR2 YFSETQ. Supplemented by reference TRBV5-1 and TRBJ1-4, the full variable domain reads KAGVTQTPRYLIKTRGQQVTLSCSPISGHRSVSWYQQTPGQGLQFLFEYFSETQRNKGNFPGRFSGRQFSNSRSEMNVSTLELGDSALYLCASSPGHVSTNEKLFFGSGTQLSVL.

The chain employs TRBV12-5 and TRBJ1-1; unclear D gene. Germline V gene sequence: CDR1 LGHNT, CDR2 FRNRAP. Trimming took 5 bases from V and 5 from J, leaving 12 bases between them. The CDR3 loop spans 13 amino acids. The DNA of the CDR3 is TGTGCTAGTGGTGCTCGAGGTGGTACTGAAGCTTTCTTT. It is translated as CASGARGGTEAFF.

CDR3 in DNA: TGCGCCAGCAGCTTGGAGGGGGCAAGCAATCAGCCCCAGCATTTT. Protein product: CASSLEGASNQPQHF. The V and J genes are TRBV5-1 and TRBJ1-5; TRBD1 agrees at 7 bases. This CDR3 comprises 15 residues. The germline gives CDR1 SGHRS, CDR2 YFSETQ. V was clipped by 0 bases and J by 1 base; unmatched bases: 1.